This is a list of T cell receptor beta chains from one sample in a study of T cells after somatic rescue of genetic block. The table came from immunoSEQ multiplex PCR; TCRdb's copy has only in-frame clones and leaves some out. In the table there are 11,000 or so clones, about 81% of which are singletons. Specimen: peripheral blood mononuclear cells (PBMCs). Source of these receptors: a boy between 10 and 17 years old. The conserved cysteine and the conserved F or W are not part of the CDR3 here.

cdr3_length: 12; v_call: TRBV19; cdr3_aa: ASSIGQGQETQY
cdr3_length: 14; v_call: TRBV7-8; cdr3_aa: ASSLGGGLVSYEQY
cdr3_length: 12; v_call: TRBV2; cdr3_aa: ASSEETGVSEQY
cdr3_length: 12; v_call: TRBV9; cdr3_aa: ASSVSGSGDTQY
cdr3_length: 14; v_call: TRBV5-1; cdr3_aa: ASSLGRNPHTDTQY
cdr3_length: 14; v_call: TRBV29-1; cdr3_aa: SVEPPTSGRTDTQY
cdr3_length: 13; v_call: TRBV9; cdr3_aa: ASSARAAVNSPLH
cdr3_length: 10; v_call: TRBV18; cdr3_aa: ASSLTAGELF
cdr3_length: 13; v_call: TRBV6-1; cdr3_aa: ASRDTGGGNQPQH
cdr3_length: 12; v_call: TRBV6-5; cdr3_aa: ASSYSTGADTQY
cdr3_length: 11; v_call: TRBV5-1; cdr3_aa: ASSPGSGETQY
cdr3_length: 13; v_call: TRBV15; cdr3_aa: ATSSSGGGNEKLF
cdr3_length: 11; v_call: TRBV28; cdr3_aa: ASSFSGNSPLH
cdr3_length: 12; v_call: TRBV9; cdr3_aa: ARIKRKSTDTQY
cdr3_length: 12; v_call: TRBV5-4; cdr3_aa: ATSTELLGNEQF
cdr3_length: 10; v_call: TRBV9; cdr3_aa: ASSADRGKQY
cdr3_length: 12; v_call: TRBV7-2; cdr3_aa: ASTPGPYNSPLH
cdr3_length: 13; v_call: TRBV6-6; cdr3_aa: ASSYWRGSTDTQY
cdr3_length: 12; v_call: TRBV19; cdr3_aa: ASSIGTANEKLF
cdr3_length: 11; v_call: TRBV2; cdr3_aa: ASSGDQNTEAF
cdr3_length: 12; v_call: TRBV9; cdr3_aa: ASAVTSSSYEQY
cdr3_length: 15; v_call: TRBV27; cdr3_aa: ASSARRATSGANVLT
cdr3_length: 13; v_call: TRBV2; cdr3_aa: ASKVAGESSYEQY
cdr3_length: 8; v_call: TRBV27; cdr3_aa: ASIGSSAF
cdr3_length: 19; v_call: TRBV18; cdr3_aa: ASSPHNLVPGLVSGTDTQY
cdr3_length: 10; v_call: TRBV28; cdr3_aa: ASRRYLEPQH
cdr3_length: 12; v_call: TRBV25-1; cdr3_aa: ASSGTGLNTEAF
cdr3_length: 13; v_call: TRBV25-1; cdr3_aa: ASSDGGSSYNEQF
cdr3_length: 13; v_call: TRBV5-1; cdr3_aa: ASSPGLAGTGELF
cdr3_length: 12; v_call: TRBV7-8; cdr3_aa: ASSTGRMNTEAF
cdr3_length: 9; v_call: TRBV20-1; cdr3_aa: SARDVPEAF
cdr3_length: 12; v_call: TRBV29-1; cdr3_aa: SVSQGSTKETQY
cdr3_length: 11; v_call: TRBV9; cdr3_aa: ASSVGITGELF
cdr3_length: 12; v_call: TRBV7-9; cdr3_aa: ASSLDTGHETQY
cdr3_length: 14; v_call: TRBV14; cdr3_aa: ASSQDIGLAVRYAV
cdr3_length: 15; v_call: TRBV5-1; cdr3_aa: ASSYRSTGISPSGYT
cdr3_length: 13; v_call: TRBV10-3; cdr3_aa: AIRQTGRANYGYT
cdr3_length: 12; v_call: TRBV10-3; cdr3_aa: AISEPGSGNTIY
cdr3_length: 11; v_call: TRBV7-2; cdr3_aa: ASSLRTVPTQY
cdr3_length: 14; v_call: TRBV11-1; cdr3_aa: ASSSRGYGRTGEQF
cdr3_length: 12; v_call: TRBV7-9; cdr3_aa: ASSWGQLQETQY
cdr3_length: 14; v_call: TRBV6-5; cdr3_aa: ASSFRTSGGADTQY
cdr3_length: 10; v_call: TRBV7-9; cdr3_aa: ASSLVPYEQY
cdr3_length: 15; v_call: TRBV5-1; cdr3_aa: ASSLGGASGNTGELF
cdr3_length: 14; v_call: TRBV18; cdr3_aa: ASSPRGNLGTDTQY
cdr3_length: 14; v_call: TRBV7-2; cdr3_aa: ASSLVPSGRVYEQY
cdr3_length: 15; v_call: TRBV4-1; cdr3_aa: ASSQESWVRGNEKLF
cdr3_length: 15; v_call: TRBV7-9; cdr3_aa: ASSLSPGTGSHTEAF
cdr3_length: 13; v_call: TRBV15; cdr3_aa: ATTPAADTYNEQF